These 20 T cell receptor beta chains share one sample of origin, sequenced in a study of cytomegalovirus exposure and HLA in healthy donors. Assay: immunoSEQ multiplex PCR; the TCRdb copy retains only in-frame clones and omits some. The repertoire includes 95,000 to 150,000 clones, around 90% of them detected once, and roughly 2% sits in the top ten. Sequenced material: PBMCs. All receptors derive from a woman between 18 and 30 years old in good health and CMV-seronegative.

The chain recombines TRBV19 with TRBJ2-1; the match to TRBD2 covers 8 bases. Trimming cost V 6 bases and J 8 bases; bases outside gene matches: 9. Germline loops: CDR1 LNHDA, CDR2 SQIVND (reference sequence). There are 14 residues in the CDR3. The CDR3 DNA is TGTGCCAGTAGCCTCAGACTAGCGAGCGATGAGCAGTTCTTC. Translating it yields CASSLRLASDEQFF.

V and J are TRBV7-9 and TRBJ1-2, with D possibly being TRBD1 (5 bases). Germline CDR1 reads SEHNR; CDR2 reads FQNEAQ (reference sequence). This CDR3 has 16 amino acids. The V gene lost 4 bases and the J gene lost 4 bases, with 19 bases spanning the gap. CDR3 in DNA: TGTGCCAGCAGCTCGCTTACGGGGGTCTTGCCCTATGGCTACACCTTC. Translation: CASSSLTGVLPYGYTF.

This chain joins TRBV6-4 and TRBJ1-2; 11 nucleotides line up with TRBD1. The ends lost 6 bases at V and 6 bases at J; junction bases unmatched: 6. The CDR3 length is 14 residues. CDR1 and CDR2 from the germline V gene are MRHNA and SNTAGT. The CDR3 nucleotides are TGTGCCAGCAGGGACGGGACAGGGGGTAATGGCTACACCTTC. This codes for CASRDGTGGNGYTF.

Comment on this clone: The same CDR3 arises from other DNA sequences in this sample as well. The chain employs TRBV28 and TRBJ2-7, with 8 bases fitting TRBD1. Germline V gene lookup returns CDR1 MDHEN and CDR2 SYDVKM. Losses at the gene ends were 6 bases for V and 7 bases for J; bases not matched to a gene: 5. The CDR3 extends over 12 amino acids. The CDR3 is CASRRTGFEQYF. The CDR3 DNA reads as TGTGCCAGCAGGAGGACAGGGTTTGAGCAGTACTTC.

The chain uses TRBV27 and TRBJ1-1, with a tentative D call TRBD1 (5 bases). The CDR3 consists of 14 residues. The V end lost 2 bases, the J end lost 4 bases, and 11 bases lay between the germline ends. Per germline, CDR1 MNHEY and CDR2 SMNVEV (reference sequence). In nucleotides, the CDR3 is TGTGCCAGCAGTTTAGGGGCCCCGGTCACTGAAGCTTTCTTT. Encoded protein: CASSLGAPVTEAFF.

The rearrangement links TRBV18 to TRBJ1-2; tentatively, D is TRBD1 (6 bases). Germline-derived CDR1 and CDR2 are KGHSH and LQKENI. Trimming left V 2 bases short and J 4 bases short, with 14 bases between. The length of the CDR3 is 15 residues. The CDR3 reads CASSPGRQESYGYTF. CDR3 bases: TGTGCCAGCTCACCAGGCAGACAGGAATCCTATGGCTACACCTTC.

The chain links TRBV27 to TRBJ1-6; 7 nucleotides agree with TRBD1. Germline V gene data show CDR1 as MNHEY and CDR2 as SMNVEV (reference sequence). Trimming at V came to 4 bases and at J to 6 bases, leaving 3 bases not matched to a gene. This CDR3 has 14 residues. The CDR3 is CASSSQGTNSPLHF. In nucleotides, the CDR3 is TGTGCCAGCAGTTCACAGGGGACTAATTCACCCCTCCACTTT.

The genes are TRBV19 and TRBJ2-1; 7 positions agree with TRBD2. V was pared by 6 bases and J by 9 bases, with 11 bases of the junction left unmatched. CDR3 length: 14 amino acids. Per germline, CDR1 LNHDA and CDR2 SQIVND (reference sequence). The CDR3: CASRRLAAGGEQFF. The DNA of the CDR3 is TGTGCCAGTAGGAGACTAGCAGCTGGGGGTGAGCAGTTCTTC. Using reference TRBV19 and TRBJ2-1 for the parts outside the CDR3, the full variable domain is DGGITQSPKYLFRKEGQNVTLSCEQNLNHDAMYWYRQDPGQGLRLIYYSQIVNDFQKGDIAEGYSVSREKKESFPLTVTSAQKNPTAFYLCASRRLAAGGEQFFGPGTRLTVL.

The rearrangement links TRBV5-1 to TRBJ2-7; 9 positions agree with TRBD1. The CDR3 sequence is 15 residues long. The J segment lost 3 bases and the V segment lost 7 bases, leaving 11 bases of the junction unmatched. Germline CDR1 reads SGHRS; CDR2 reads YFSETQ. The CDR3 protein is CASSMETGGLYEQYF. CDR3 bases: TGCGCCAGCTCCATGGAAACAGGGGGCCTCTACGAGCAGTACTTC. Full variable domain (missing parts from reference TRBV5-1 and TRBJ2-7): KAGVTQTPRYLIKTRGQQVTLSCSPISGHRSVSWYQQTPGQGLQFLFEYFSETQRNKGNFPGRFSGRQFSNSRSEMNVSTLELGDSALYLCASSMETGGLYEQYFGPGTRLTVT.

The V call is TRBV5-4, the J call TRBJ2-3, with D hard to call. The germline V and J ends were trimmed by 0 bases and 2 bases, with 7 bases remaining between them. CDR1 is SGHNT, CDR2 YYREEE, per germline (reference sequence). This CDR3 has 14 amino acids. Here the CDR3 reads CASSLGYPTDTQYF. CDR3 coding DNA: TGTGCCAGCAGCTTGGGCTATCCCACAGATACGCAGTATTTT.

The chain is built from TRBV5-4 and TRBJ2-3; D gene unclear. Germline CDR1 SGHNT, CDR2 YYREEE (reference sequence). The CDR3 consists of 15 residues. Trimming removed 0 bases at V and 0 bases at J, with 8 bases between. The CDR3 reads CASSLDTGSTDTQYF. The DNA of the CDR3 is TGTGCCAGCAGCTTGGATACGGGTAGCACAGATACGCAGTATTTT.

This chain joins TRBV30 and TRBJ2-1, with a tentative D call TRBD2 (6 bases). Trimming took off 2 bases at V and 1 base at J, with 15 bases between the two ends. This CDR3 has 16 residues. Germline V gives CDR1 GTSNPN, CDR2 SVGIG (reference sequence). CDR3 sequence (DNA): TGTGCCTGGAGTTTAGGTGGGCGGGGTTCCTACAATGAGCAGTTCTTC. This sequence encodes CAWSLGGRGSYNEQFF.

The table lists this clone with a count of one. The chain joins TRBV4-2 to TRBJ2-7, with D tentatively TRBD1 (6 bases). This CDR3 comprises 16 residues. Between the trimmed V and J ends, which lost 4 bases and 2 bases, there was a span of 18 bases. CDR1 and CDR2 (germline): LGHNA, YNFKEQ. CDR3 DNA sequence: TGTGCCAGCAGCCCCCTAATTGGACAGATAGCCTACGAGCAGTACTTC. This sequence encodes CASSPLIGQIAYEQYF.

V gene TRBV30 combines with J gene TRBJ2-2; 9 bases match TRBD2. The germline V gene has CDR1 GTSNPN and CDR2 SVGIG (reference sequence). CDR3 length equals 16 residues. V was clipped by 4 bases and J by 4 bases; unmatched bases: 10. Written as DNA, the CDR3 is TGTGCCTGGAAGTTCAGGGCGGGAGGGCCCACCGGGGAGCTGTTTTTT. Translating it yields CAWKFRAGGPTGELFF. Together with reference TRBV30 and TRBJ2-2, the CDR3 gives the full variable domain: SQTIHQWPATLVQPVGSPLSLECTVEGTSNPNLYWYRQAAGRGLQLLFYSVGIGQISSEVPQNLSASRPQDRQFILSSKKLLLSDSGFYLCAWKFRAGGPTGELFFGEGSRLTVL.

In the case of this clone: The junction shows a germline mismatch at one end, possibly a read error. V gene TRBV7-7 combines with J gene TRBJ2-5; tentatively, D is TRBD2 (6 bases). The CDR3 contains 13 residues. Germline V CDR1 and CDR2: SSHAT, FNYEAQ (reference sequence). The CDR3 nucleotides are TGTGCTAGCAGCTTTGGAGGGTTGGAGACCCAGTACTTC. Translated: CASSFGGLETQYF.

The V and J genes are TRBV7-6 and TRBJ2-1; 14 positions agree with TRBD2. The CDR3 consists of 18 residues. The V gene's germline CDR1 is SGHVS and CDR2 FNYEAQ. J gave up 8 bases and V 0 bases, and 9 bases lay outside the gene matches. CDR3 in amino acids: CASSLAQGLAGGRDEQFF. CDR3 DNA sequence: TGTGCCAGCAGCTTAGCGCAAGGACTAGCGGGGGGAAGGGATGAGCAGTTCTTC.

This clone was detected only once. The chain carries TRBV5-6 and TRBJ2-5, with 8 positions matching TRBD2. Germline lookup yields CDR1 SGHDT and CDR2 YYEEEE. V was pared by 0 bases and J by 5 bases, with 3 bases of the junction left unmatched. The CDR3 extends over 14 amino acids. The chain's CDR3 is CASSLGLAPETQYF. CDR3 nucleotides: TGTGCCAGCAGCTTGGGACTAGCGCCCGAGACCCAGTACTTC.

The CDR3 here is CASSFSGDRTDTQYF. The CDR3 coding sequence is TGCGCCAGCAGCTTTAGCGGGGATCGCACAGATACGCAGTATTTT. The chain links TRBV5-1 to TRBJ2-3; 8 positions match TRBD2. This CDR3 is built from 15 residues. Trimming took 2 bases from V and 1 from J; bases not matched to a gene: 3. Germline lookup yields CDR1 SGHRS and CDR2 YFSETQ.

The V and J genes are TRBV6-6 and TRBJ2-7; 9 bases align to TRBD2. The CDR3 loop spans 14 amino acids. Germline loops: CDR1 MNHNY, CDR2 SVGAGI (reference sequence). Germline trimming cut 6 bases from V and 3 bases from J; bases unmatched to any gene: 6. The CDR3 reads CASSYRLADYEQYF. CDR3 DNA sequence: TGTGCCAGCAGCTATAGACTAGCGGACTACGAGCAGTACTTC.

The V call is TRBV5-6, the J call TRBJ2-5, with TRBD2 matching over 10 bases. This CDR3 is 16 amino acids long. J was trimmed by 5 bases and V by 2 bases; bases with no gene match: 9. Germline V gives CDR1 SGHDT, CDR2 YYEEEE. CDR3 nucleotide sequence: TGTGCCAGCAGCTTATTATCGAGCGGGAGGGGGGAGACCCAGTACTTC. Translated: CASSLLSSGRGETQYF.